The 24 T cell receptor beta chains given below trace back to one sample, sequenced in a study of CD8 T cells in ankylosing spondylitis. Each CDR3 protein is one row after TCRdb ran MiXCR on the 5' RACE reads. There are over 200,000 distinct CDR3 sequences in the sample; roughly a tenth occur only once, and about 19% lies in the top ten. Material: blood, either unsorted or a sorted T cell fraction (not recorded which). The receptors were sampled from a male donor with ankylosing spondylitis or in good health (not recorded which).

This clonotype was picked up many times. The J gene is TRBJ2-3, the V gene TRBV5-1, with D tentatively TRBD2 (5 bases). CDR1 SGHRS and CDR2 YFSETQ come from the germline V gene. There are 16 residues in the CDR3. The V and J ends lost 4 bases and 0 bases respectively, with 15 bases between them. CDR3 residues: CASSATSNPSTDTQYF. The CDR3, as DNA: TGCGCCAGCAGCGCAACTAGTAATCCCAGCACAGATACGCAGTATTTT.

The genes are TRBV5-1 and TRBJ2-3, with TRBD2 as a possible D gene (5 bases). The CDR3 is made up of 15 amino acids. The V end was cut by 4 bases, the J end by 2 bases, with 14 bases between. The V gene's germline CDR1 is SGHRS and CDR2 YFSETQ. The CDR3 is CASSLDSRPTDTQYF. The CDR3 bases are TGCGCCAGCAGCCTGGACTCCCGCCCCACAGATACGCAGTATTTT.

This clonotype was seen repeatedly, ten times or more. V gene TRBV5-1 combines with J gene TRBJ2-1; 8 nucleotides match TRBD1. Germline trimming cut 0 bases from V and 4 bases from J; bases unmatched to any gene: 6. The germline V gene encodes CDR1 SGHRS and CDR2 YFSETQ. CDR3 length: 16 amino acids. CDR3 in amino acids: CASSLDPGTGYNEQFF. The CDR3 nucleotides are TGCGCCAGCAGCTTGGACCCCGGGACAGGATACAATGAGCAGTTCTTC.

The chain links TRBV11-3 to TRBJ2-3, with TRBD1 matching over 7 bases. The CDR3 length is 14 residues. After removal of 8 bases from V and 6 bases from J, the junction contained 11 bases not matched to a gene. Germline CDR1 reads SGHNT; CDR2 reads YENEEA. The CDR3 DNA is TGTGCCAGCGGAGTCTCCGGGACAGATGATACGCAGTATTTT. This gives the protein CASGVSGTDDTQYF.

This clonotype was counted many times. The chain combines TRBV3-1 with TRBJ1-2; the match to TRBD1 covers 8 bases. The germline CDR1 and CDR2 sequences are LGHDT and YNNKEL (reference sequence). J was trimmed by 6 bases and V by 1 base; bases with no gene match: 10. The CDR3 loop spans 16 amino acids. The CDR3 is CASSQAGQGRGDGYTF. The CDR3 region has the DNA TGTGCCAGCAGCCAAGCTGGACAGGGAAGGGGGGATGGCTACACCTTC.

This clonotype was seen ten or more times. The V call is TRBV5-1, the J call TRBJ2-7; TRBD1 aligns across 10 bases. V trimming: 2 bases; J trimming: 3 bases; junction bases outside the gene matches: 5. The germline V gene encodes CDR1 SGHRS and CDR2 YFSETQ. This CDR3 comprises 15 residues. The CDR3 protein is CASSFSGTGVYEQYF. For the CDR3, the DNA is TGCGCCAGCAGCTTTTCCGGGACAGGGGTCTACGAGCAGTACTTC.

The table lists this clonotype with many counts. V gene TRBV10-3 combines with J gene TRBJ1-2; D gene ambiguous. This CDR3 comprises 13 residues. V lost 4 bases and J 4 bases, leaving 10 bases between the germline ends. Germline V gene data show CDR1 as ENHRY and CDR2 as SYGVKD. The CDR3 sequence is CAISAGSVYGYTF. The CDR3 coding sequence is TGTGCCATCAGTGCCGGGAGCGTCTATGGCTACACCTTC.

This clonotype was found many times. This chain connects TRBV4-2 to TRBJ1-5, with TRBD1 as a possible D gene (5 bases). V was trimmed by 0 bases and J by 1 base, leaving 16 bases between them. This CDR3 has 18 residues. Germline CDR1 is LGHNA and CDR2 is YNFKEQ. The CDR3 DNA reads as TGTGCCAGCAGCCAAGATCTTGCAGGGTTTGGCAGCAATCAGCCCCAGCATTTT. Protein: CASSQDLAGFGSNQPQHF.

V usage is TRBV7-3 and J usage is TRBJ2-5; 10 positions match TRBD1. This CDR3 region has 17 residues. The V gene end was trimmed by 3 bases and the J gene end by 4 bases; junction bases not matched to a gene: 11. Germline assignment: CDR1 SGHTA and CDR2 FQGTGA. The CDR3 spells CASSFRVEDRGRETQYF. The CDR3 nucleotides read TGTGCCAGCAGCTTCCGAGTCGAAGACAGGGGGCGAGAGACCCAGTACTTC. Full variable domain (remainder filled in from reference TRBV7-3 and TRBJ2-5): GAGVSQTPSNKVTEKGKYVELRCDPISGHTALYWYRQSLGQGPEFLIYFQGTGAADDSGLPNDRFFAVRPEGSVSTLKIQRTERGDSAVYLCASSFRVEDRGRETQYFGPGTRLLVL.

For the CDR3, the DNA is TGTGCCAGCAGCCCCTTGGGGTTCGGGGGCGAGCAGTTCTTC. Translated, it gives CASSPLGFGGEQFF. The chain has TRBV3-1 and TRBJ2-1; D possibly matches TRBD1 or TRBD2 (6 bases each). V gave up 4 bases and J gave up 10 bases, with 17 bases separating them. The germline V gene has CDR1 LGHDT and CDR2 YNNKEL (reference sequence). The CDR3 runs to 14 residues.

In this sample, this clonotype turned up many times. V and J are TRBV20-1 and TRBJ2-1; D uncertain. Germline CDR1 and CDR2: DFQATT and SNEGSKA (reference sequence). V lost 1 base to trimming and J lost 8 bases, with 6 bases between them. The CDR3 has 11 residues. CDR3 sequence: CSARVGDEQFF. The CDR3 nucleotides read TGCAGTGCTAGAGTGGGTGATGAGCAGTTCTTC.

The CDR3 sequence is CSASRGSTNEKLFF. The CDR3 DNA follows: TGCAGTGCTAGCAGGGGTTCGACTAATGAAAAACTGTTTTTT. The J gene is TRBJ1-4, the V gene TRBV20-1, with D possibly TRBD1 on 6 matching bases. Trimming took off 3 bases at V and 2 bases at J, with 10 bases between the two ends. CDR3 length: 14 amino acids. The germline V gene has CDR1 DFQATT and CDR2 SNEGSKA (reference sequence).

Worth noting for this clonotype: Just one base apart from a much larger clone, this may be a read error. V and J are TRBV7-9 and TRBJ1-1; no reliable D call. Germline V lookup: CDR1 SEHNR, CDR2 FQNEAQ (reference sequence). The CDR3 loop spans 13 amino acids. The CDR3 region is CASSREANTEASF. The CDR3 DNA reads as TGTGCCAGCAGCCGAGAGGCAAACACTGAAGCTTCCTTT.

In this sample, this clonotype turned up a few times. This chain links TRBV18 with TRBJ2-7; 12 bases are shared with TRBD2. CDR1 is KGHSH and CDR2 is LQKENI in the germline V gene. The trim removed 0 bases at V and 7 bases at J, leaving 13 bases unmatched. The CDR3 is 18 amino acids. The CDR3 nucleotides read TGTGCCAGCTCACCACCGGTGGGCTTCGGGACTAGCGGGTTTGAGCAGTACTTC. Translation: CASSPPVGFGTSGFEQYF.

This clonotype has at least ten counts. The gene calls are TRBV5-1 and TRBJ2-1; 8 nucleotides align to TRBD2. In germline, CDR1 is SGHRS, CDR2 YFSETQ. The CDR3 has 13 residues. The V and J ends lost 3 bases and 5 bases, in that order; junction bases with no gene match: 1. The CDR3 protein is CASSSLADNEQFF. The DNA of the CDR3 is TGCGCCAGCAGCTCACTAGCGGACAATGAGCAGTTCTTC. The full variable domain, its missing parts supplied by reference TRBV5-1 and TRBJ2-1, is KAGVTQTPRYLIKTRGQQVTLSCSPISGHRSVSWYQQTPGQGLQFLFEYFSETQRNKGNFPGRFSGRQFSNSRSEMNVSTLELGDSALYLCASSSLADNEQFFGPGTRLTVL.

V usage is TRBV20-1 and J usage is TRBJ2-3; 7 bases line up with TRBD2. CDR1 and CDR2 (germline): DFQATT, SNEGSKA (reference sequence). V lost 2 bases and J lost 6; bases outside the gene matches: 14. This CDR3 is built from 16 residues. CDR3 nucleotides: TGCAGTGCTAGACCAACTCCAGGCGGGGGTTGGGATACGCAGTATTTT. Its translation: CSARPTPGGGWDTQYF.

This clonotype was recorded many times. The V and J genes are TRBV7-9 and TRBJ1-4; no firm D call. The CDR3 contains 15 residues. Germline V lookup: CDR1 SEHNR, CDR2 FQNEAQ (reference sequence). The V end lost 5 bases, the J end lost 8 bases, and 18 bases lay between the germline ends. The CDR3 DNA reads TGTGCCAGCAGCCCCGTTAACGGTCTAGGGGAAAAACTGTTTTTT. As protein: CASSPVNGLGEKLFF.

This clonotype was observed a few times. The chain has TRBV5-1 and TRBJ2-7; maybe TRBD2 (6 bases). This CDR3 is built from 15 residues. CDR1 is SGHRS, CDR2 YFSETQ, per germline. Deletions cut 4 bases from V and 2 bases from J, with 16 bases between. CDR3 in DNA: TGCGCCAGCAGCATGGAGGAGGGGACTCCCTACGAGCAGTACTTC. This translates into CASSMEEGTPYEQYF.

This sequence joins TRBV20-1 and TRBJ2-6; no definite D call. In germline, CDR1 is DFQATT, CDR2 SNEGSKA (reference sequence). The CDR3 extends over 14 amino acids. Trimming removed 0 bases from V and 4 bases from J, with 7 bases in between. Written as DNA, the CDR3 is TGCAGTGCTAGAGAGTCGGTCGGGGCCAACGTCCTGACTTTC. It codes for CSARESVGANVLTF.

As regards this clonotype: A much larger clonotype is one base distant, so this may be a read error. The chain uses TRBV11-2 and TRBJ1-2; no firm D call. Trimming removed 1 base at V and 8 bases at J, with 14 bases between. The CDR3 runs 14 residues. Germline V lookup: CDR1 SGHAT, CDR2 FQNNGV. The CDR3 region is CASSLGPLASGYTF. The CDR3 coding sequence is TGTGCCAGCAGCTTAGGGCCCCTCGCGAGCGGCTACACCTTC. Full variable domain (rest looked up from reference TRBV11-2 and TRBJ1-2): EAGVAQSPRYKIIEKRQSVAFWCNPISGHATLYWYQQILGQGPKLLIQFQNNGVVDDSQLPKDRFSAERLKGVDSTLKIQPAKLEDSAVYLCASSLGPLASGYTFGSGTRLTVV.

This clonotype was seen many times. CDR3 sequence: CASSSSDMRQGRETQYF. In DNA, the CDR3 is TGTGCCAGCAGTTCCTCGGACATGCGACAGGGTAGGGAGACCCAGTACTTC. The gene calls are TRBV12-3 or TRBV12-4 and TRBJ2-5; the match to TRBD1 covers 7 bases. V was pared by 4 bases and J by 5 bases, with 16 bases of the junction left unmatched. There are 17 residues in the CDR3.

At least ten counts were recorded for this clonotype. The CDR3 loop reads CASSSRGLAGGSSYNEQFF. The CDR3 region has the DNA TGTGCCAGCAGCTCCCGGGGACTAGCGGGCGGTAGCTCCTACAATGAGCAGTTCTTC. This sequence joins TRBV7-3 and TRBJ2-1; TRBD2 agrees at 12 bases. In germline, CDR1 is SGHTA, CDR2 FQGTGA. This CDR3 contains 19 residues. V was clipped by 4 bases and J by 0 bases; unmatched bases: 10.

There are a few counts of this clonotype. CDR3: CASSQEPSEGKLFF. The CDR3 bases are TGTGCCAGCAGCCAAGAACCATCAGAGGGAAAACTGTTTTTT. The rearrangement links TRBV4-2 to TRBJ1-4; D is undetermined. There are 14 residues in the CDR3. The germline V and J ends were trimmed by 0 bases and 10 bases, with 12 bases remaining between them. Germline V lookup: CDR1 LGHNA, CDR2 YNFKEQ.

This clonotype was counted ten times or more. This chain connects TRBV5-6 to TRBJ1-2; D uncertain. Between the trimmed V and J ends, which lost 5 bases and 2 bases, there was a span of 10 bases. The CDR3 consists of 13 residues. The germline CDR1 and CDR2 sequences are SGHDT and YYEEEE. This CDR3 reads CASSPTENYGYTF. The CDR3 DNA sequence: TGTGCCAGCAGTCCGACTGAGAACTATGGCTACACCTTC.